Reported below is one T cell receptor beta chain. This sample stems from a study of blood T cell repertoires in COVID-19. About the research overall: Both acute and convalescent COVID-19 samples were obtained from the United States, Italy and Spain. The cDNA or gDNA used as material had been derived from T cells, B-cell-depleted T cells, or PBMCs.

The length of the CDR3 is 13 residues. V lost 4 bases, J lost 3 bases, and 11 bases lay in between. Germline-derived CDR1 and CDR2 are SGHRS and YFSETQ. Per the study methods: Scientists estimated how many nucleated cells there were by amplifying reference gene primers. TCRdb keeps only in-frame clones here, not all; method: immunoSEQ multiplex PCR. The V and J calls and clone size were taken over from that table, and D and trimming were inferred from the DNA. The data hold 35,000 to 40,000 clones, with roughly 84% observed a single time. The sequenced sample consisted of peripheral blood. V usage is TRBV5-1 and J usage is TRBJ2-7; the D gene could be TRBD1 or TRBD2 (6 bases each). The TCR was taken from a human donor in a cohort sampled during active COVID-19. The chain's CDR3 is CASSLEGVYEQYF. CDR3 nucleotides: TGCGCCAGCAGCCTGGAGGGGGTCTACGAGCAGTACTTC.